What follows are 2 T cell receptor beta chains derived from one specimen sequenced in a study of OX40 agonist ivuxolimab in advanced cancers. Repertoires were generated with immunoSEQ multiplex PCR, while TCRdb's copy carries only in-frame clones and drops some. The sample includes approximately 22,000 clones, 75% to 90% of them seen just once. Sequenced material: CD4+ or CD8+ T cells sorted from blood, taken in a trial of the OX40 agonist ivuxolimab. Receptor source: an adult with an advanced solid tumor such as melanoma, head and neck, liver or kidney cancer.

The CDR3 nucleotides read TGTGCCTGGAGAGGCGGGGACAGCCCCTACGAGCAGTACTTC. Its protein is CAWRGGDSPYEQYF. This chain uses TRBV30 with TRBJ2-7; possibly TRBD1 for D (7 bases). Germline CDR1 reads GTSNPN; CDR2 reads SVGIG (reference sequence). Between the trimmed V and J ends, which lost 3 bases and 2 bases, there was a span of 14 bases. The CDR3 loop spans 14 amino acids.

This chain uses TRBV2 with TRBJ1-2; D perhaps matches TRBD1 (6 bases). V lost 7 bases and J lost 2, with 11 bases in between. The CDR3 is 13 amino acids. Germline V gene lookup returns CDR1 SNHLY and CDR2 FYNNEI. The CDR3: CASNQTGNYGYTF. CDR3 bases: TGTGCCAGCAACCAGACAGGCAACTATGGCTACACCTTC. Supplemented by reference TRBV2 and TRBJ1-2, the full variable domain reads EPEVTQTPSHQVTQMGQEVILRCVPISNHLYFYWYRQILGQKVEFLVSFYNNEISEKSEIFDDQFSVERPDGSNFTLKIRSTKLEDSAMYFCASNQTGNYGYTFGSGTRLTVV.